This entry features one T cell receptor (beta chain) sequence. Its antigen is still unknown. 60 Vbeta and 13 Jbeta primers were used in PCR. The table came from immunoSEQ multiplex PCR; TCRdb's copy has only in-frame clones and leaves some out. This table has about 160,000 clones, about 80% appearing once. Germline CDR1 reads SGHAT; CDR2 reads FQDESV (reference sequence). CDR3 length equals 17 residues. With 5 bases removed from V and 1 base from J, the gap between germline ends came to 20 bases. The data were obtained in a study of cytomegalovirus exposure and HLA in healthy donors. Broader study findings: It was 150 to 200 TCR beta chains that were listed as cytomegalovirus-associated. The authors reported that TCR beta sequences could predict HLA-A and HLA-B alleles. These predictions were accurate for most subjects in the first cohort. A few of the chains that were CMV-associated were confirmed in vitro to be specific for CMV antigens. In a later analysis, TCR beta V- and J-gene trimming showed a link to a missense DCLRE1C variant.

Specimen: PBMCs. The clonotype originates from a man aged 30 to 39 in good health and CMV-seronegative. The chain uses TRBV11-1 and TRBJ2-5, with D possibly being TRBD2 (6 bases). Here the CDR3 reads CASSDKRRGDSQETQYF. In DNA form, the CDR3 reads TGTGCCAGCAGCGATAAGAGGCGGGGTGACAGCCAAGAGACCCAGTACTTC.